This TCR beta chain appears in the sequencing data of a study of blood T cell repertoires in COVID-19. Study in general: Samples taken during acute and convalescent COVID-19 were collected in the United States, Italy and Spain. In each case, the material was cDNA or gDNA derived from T cells, B-cell-depleted T cells, or PBMCs.

This CDR3 spans 15 amino acids. Trimming took 4 bases from V and 6 from J; bases not matched to a gene: 3. Germline loops: CDR1 LGHDT, CDR2 YNNKEL (reference sequence). Per the authors' pipeline: Nucleated cell counts were estimated from reference gene primer amplification. The method was immunoSEQ multiplex PCR; TCRdb's version includes in-frame clones alone and lacks a portion of them. The DNA was the basis for D and trimming; V, J and clone size are from that table. The sample lists around 140,000 clones, about 89% occurring once. The receptor was isolated from a man of 80 years or more with acute or convalescent COVID-19. The sample consisted of peripheral blood. The chain has TRBV3-1 (or the pseudogene TRBV3-2) and TRBJ2-1; TRBD2 agrees at 13 bases. The CDR3 is CASSPTSGRLNEQFF. DNA for the CDR3: TGTGCCAGCAGCCCGACTAGCGGGAGGCTCAATGAGCAGTTCTTC.